The rows below give T cell receptor beta chains drawn from one sample of a study of CD8 T cells in Susac syndrome. In TCRdb, the immunoSEQ multiplex PCR reads were re-called with MiXCR into one record per CDR3 protein. The table shows about 180,000 distinct CDR3 sequences, with roughly 92% occurring only once. The specimen sequenced was CD4+ T cells from PBMCs. The receptors derive from a human donor with Susac syndrome. The CDR3 runs from the conserved cysteine through the conserved F or W. The order of the fields is V gene, D gene, clone size, J gene, CDR3 protein, CDR3 DNA. D genes are given only for firm matches. Only part of the rows carry a size: once, few, many, or a class if the clone is expanded.

>TRBV15|.|few|TRBJ1-6
CATSTNNSPLHF
TGTGCCACCAGCACCAACAATTCACCCCTCCACTTT
>TRBV20-1|.|once|TRBJ1-2
CSVQNPGYGYTF
TGCAGTGTTCAAAACCCGGGCTATGGCTACACCTTC
>TRBV4-1|.|.|TRBJ1-1
CASSQDVTNTEAFF
TGCGCCAGCAGCCAAGATGTGACGAACACTGAAGCTTTCTTT
>TRBV27|.|.|TRBJ2-7
CASSFRKEQYF
TGTGCCAGCAGTTTCCGTAAAGAGCAGTACTTC
>TRBV19|TRBD1|.|TRBJ1-5
CASSMTGAQPQHF
TGTGCCAGTTCTATGACAGGGGCTCAGCCCCAGCATTTT
>TRBV23-1|.|.|TRBJ1-5
CASLVRRSNQPQHF
TGCGCCAGCCTTGTCCGGCGTAGCAATCAGCCCCAGCATTTT
>TRBV29-1|TRBD2|once|TRBJ2-1
CSVGRGADEQFF
TGCAGCGTTGGGCGGGGGGCGGATGAGCAGTTCTTC
>TRBV9|.|.|TRBJ2-3
CASSVEGSRTDTQYF
TGTGCCAGCAGCGTAGAAGGGAGTCGAACAGATACGCAGTATTTT
>TRBV20-1|.|.|TRBJ1-1
CSALPTGNTEAFF
TGCAGTGCTCTCCCCACAGGGAACACTGAAGCTTTCTTT
>TRBV20-1|TRBD2|.|TRBJ2-3
CSASLSSGGPSTDTQYF
TGCAGTGCTAGTTTATCTAGCGGGGGGCCCAGCACAGATACGCAGTATTTT
>TRBV29-1|TRBD2|.|TRBJ2-1
CSVAYGLAEQFF
TGCAGCGTTGCTTATGGACTAGCGGAGCAGTTCTTC
>TRBV9|.|once|TRBJ2-3
CASSFRPRSDTQYF
TGTGCCAGCAGCTTCCGACCTAGATCCGATACGCAGTATTTT
>TRBV20-1|.|.|TRBJ1-2
CSARDNRAPYGYTF
TGCAGTGCTAGAGATAACAGGGCCCCCTATGGCTACACCTTC
>TRBV3-1|.|once|TRBJ2-5
CASSQVQVLQETQYF
TGTGCCAGCAGCCAAGTACAGGTACTGCAAGAGACCCAGTACTTC
>TRBV15|.|once|TRBJ1-1
CATSRALNRGNTEAFF
TGTGCCACCAGCAGAGCCCTAAACCGAGGGAACACTGAAGCTTTCTTT
>TRBV7-2|.|.|TRBJ2-5
CASSLGGALETQYF
TGTGCCAGCAGCTTAGGCGGTGCACTGGAGACCCAGTACTTC
>TRBV20-1|.|.|TRBJ1-1
CSASSAQKNTEAFF
TGCAGTGCTTCCTCGGCACAGAAGAACACTGAAGCTTTCTTT
>TRBV7-9|.|.|TRBJ1-3
CASSLAGYSGNTIYF
TGTGCCAGCAGCTTAGCGGGCTACTCTGGAAACACCATATATTTT
>TRBV15|.|.|TRBJ2-5
CATSWDLQETQYF
TGTGCCACCAGCTGGGACTTACAAGAGACCCAGTACTTC
>TRBV5-6|.|.|TRBJ1-6
CASSRDIYNSPLHF
TGTGCCAGCAGCAGGGACATTTATAATTCACCCCTCCACTTT
>TRBV13|.|.|TRBJ2-7
CASSPGRASSYEQYF
TGTGCCAGCAGCCCCGGACGTGCGAGCTCCTACGAGCAGTACTTC
>TRBV11-1|TRBD1|.|TRBJ2-7
CASSSGGVRTYEQYF
TGTGCCAGCAGCTCAGGGGGAGTTCGCACCTACGAGCAGTACTTC
>TRBV5-1|.|.|TRBJ1-5
CASSTTGVWPQHF
TGCGCCAGCAGCACGACGGGGGTTTGGCCCCAGCATTTT
>TRBV29-1|TRBD1|.|TRBJ1-2
CSVEVAGGYYGYTF
TGCAGCGTTGAAGTGGCAGGGGGATACTATGGCTACACCTTC
>TRBV3-1|TRBD1|.|TRBJ2-7
CASKGAPYEQYF
TGTGCCAGCAAGGGGGCCCCCTACGAGCAGTACTTC
>TRBV6-2/TRBV6-3|TRBD1|.|TRBJ2-7
CASTPRGRGKRSEQYF
TGTGCCAGCACCCCGAGGGGCAGGGGGAAACGTAGCGAGCAGTACTTC
>TRBV29-1|.|.|TRBJ1-1
CSVDAPGTDYTEAFF
TGCAGCGTTGATGCTCCCGGGACGGACTACACTGAAGCTTTCTTT
>TRBV3-1|.|.|TRBJ2-7
CASSQDRRSYEQYF
TGTGCCAGCAGCCAAGATAGGAGGTCCTACGAGCAGTACTTC
>TRBV5-1|.|.|TRBJ2-5
CASSQRDGQETQYF
TGCGCCAGCAGCCAAAGGGACGGCCAAGAGACCCAGTACTTC
>TRBV29-1|.|.|TRBJ2-7
CSVDVGYEQYF
TGCAGCGTTGATGTCGGCTACGAGCAGTACTTC
>TRBV10-1|.|.|TRBJ2-3
CASSDFAGPTDTQYF
TGCGCCAGCAGTGATTTTGCGGGGCCCACAGATACGCAGTATTTT
>TRBV7-9|.|.|TRBJ2-1
CASSLTGPLNEQFF
TGTGCCAGCAGCTTAACAGGGCCGCTTAATGAGCAGTTCTTC
>TRBV29-1|.|.|TRBJ2-5
CSVAVQGRETQYF
TGCAGCGTTGCAGTACAGGGGAGGGAGACCCAGTACTTC
>TRBV20-1|.|.|TRBJ2-3
CSAFNVPTDTQYF
TGCAGTGCCTTCAACGTGCCCACAGATACGCAGTATTTT
>TRBV12-3/TRBV12-4|.|few|TRBJ2-5
CASSLSGGETQYF
TGTGCCAGCAGTTTATCAGGGGGGGAGACCCAGTACTTC
>TRBV4-2|.|.|TRBJ2-1
CASSQDRAEGPNEQFF
TGTGCCAGCAGCCAAGATCGGGCCGAGGGGCCGAATGAGCAGTTCTTC
>TRBV6-6|.|few|TRBJ1-5
CASSGTGTSNQPQHF
TGTGCCAGCAGTGGCACCGGGACAAGCAATCAGCCCCAGCATTTT
>TRBV5-1|.|.|TRBJ2-1
CASSPLQPGHEQFF
TGCGCCAGCAGCCCTCTTCAACCGGGACATGAGCAGTTCTTC
>TRBV3-1|TRBD1|.|TRBJ2-1
CASSPGQPYNEQFF
TGTGCCAGCAGCCCGGGACAGCCCTACAATGAGCAGTTCTTC
>TRBV6-1|.|.|TRBJ2-3
CASSLRDSGDTQYF
TGTGCCAGCAGTCTCCGGGACTCAGGAGATACGCAGTATTTT
>TRBV12-3/TRBV12-4|.|.|TRBJ2-3
CASSFRLVPDTQYF
TGTGCCAGCAGTTTCCGACTAGTCCCAGATACGCAGTATTTT
>TRBV3-1|.|.|TRBJ1-2
CASSAQGASYGYTF
TGTGCCAGCAGCGCACAGGGAGCGAGCTATGGCTACACCTTC
>TRBV20-1|TRBD2|.|TRBJ2-3
CSADLGRASGGNTQYF
TGCAGTGCTGACCTCGGCCGGGCTAGCGGGGGAAATACGCAGTATTTT
>TRBV2|.|.|TRBJ2-2
CASSRENTGELFF
TGTGCCAGCAGTCGAGAGAACACCGGGGAGCTGTTTTTT
>TRBV20-1|TRBD2|.|TRBJ2-1
CSAESLAGESYNEQFF
TGCAGTGCTGAGTCCCTTGCGGGGGAGTCTTACAATGAGCAGTTCTTC
>TRBV20-1|.|.|TRBJ2-6
CSARGSSRGPGANVLTF
TGCAGTGCTAGAGGTTCCTCGCGGGGACCTGGGGCCAACGTCCTGACTTTC
>TRBV12-2|.|.|TRBJ2-1
CASRVDSGQDYNEQFF
TGTGCAAGTCGCGTCGACTCGGGGCAGGACTACAATGAGCAGTTCTTC
>TRBV20-1|.|once|TRBJ1-2
CSASPTDGYGYTF
TGCAGTGCTAGCCCCACGGATGGCTATGGCTACACCTTC
>TRBV30|.|.|TRBJ1-3
CACLTSGNTIYF
TGTGCCTGCTTGACCTCTGGAAACACCATATATTTT
>TRBV20-1|TRBD2|.|TRBJ2-3
CSARTSGGASTDTQYF
TGCAGTGCTAGGACTAGCGGGGGGGCAAGCACAGATACGCAGTATTTT
>TRBV14|.|.|TRBJ2-2
CASSLRLNTGELFF
TGTGCCAGCAGCCTGAGGCTTAACACCGGGGAGCTGTTTTTT
>TRBV18|.|.|TRBJ1-6
CASSPPGGTPLHF
TGTGCCAGCTCACCACCGGGGGGTACACCCCTCCACTTT
>TRBV7-2|.|.|TRBJ1-1
CASSPGVGRTEAFF
TGTGCCAGCAGCCCGGGGGTGGGGAGGACTGAAGCTTTCTTT
>TRBV5-4|.|.|TRBJ1-3
CASSLAKAGSAGNTIYF
TGTGCCAGCAGCTTGGCCAAAGCAGGGTCGGCAGGAAACACCATATATTTT